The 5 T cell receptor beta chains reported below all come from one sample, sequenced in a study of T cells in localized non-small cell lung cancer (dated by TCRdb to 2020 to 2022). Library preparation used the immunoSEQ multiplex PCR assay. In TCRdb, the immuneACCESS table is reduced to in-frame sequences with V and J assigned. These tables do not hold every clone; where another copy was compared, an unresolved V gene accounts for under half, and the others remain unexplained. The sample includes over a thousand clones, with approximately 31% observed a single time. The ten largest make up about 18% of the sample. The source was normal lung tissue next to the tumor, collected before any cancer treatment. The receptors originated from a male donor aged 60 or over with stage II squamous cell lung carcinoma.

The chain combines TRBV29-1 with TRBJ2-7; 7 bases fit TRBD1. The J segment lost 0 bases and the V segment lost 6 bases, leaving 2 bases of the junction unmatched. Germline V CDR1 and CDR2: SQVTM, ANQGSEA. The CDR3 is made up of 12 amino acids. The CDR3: CSVGQDSYEQYF. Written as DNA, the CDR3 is TGCAGCGTCGGACAGGACTCCTACGAGCAGTACTTC.

CDR3 in DNA: TGTGCCAGCAGTGATTACAGGGTAGTTTCGGGGGCCAACGTCCTGACTTTC. Translated: CASSDYRVVSGANVLTF. V gene TRBV2 combines with J gene TRBJ2-6; D perhaps matches TRBD1 (6 bases). Trimming stripped 3 bases from V and 4 bases from J, with 16 bases between. The CDR3 has 17 amino acids. The germline gives CDR1 SNHLY, CDR2 FYNNEI.

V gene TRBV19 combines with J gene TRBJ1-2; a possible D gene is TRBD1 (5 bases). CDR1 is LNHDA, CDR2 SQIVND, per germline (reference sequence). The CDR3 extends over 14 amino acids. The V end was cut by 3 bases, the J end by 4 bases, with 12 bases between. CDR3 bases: TGTGCCAGTAGTATGGACACGGTGGGCTATGGCTACACCTTC. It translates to CASSMDTVGYGYTF.

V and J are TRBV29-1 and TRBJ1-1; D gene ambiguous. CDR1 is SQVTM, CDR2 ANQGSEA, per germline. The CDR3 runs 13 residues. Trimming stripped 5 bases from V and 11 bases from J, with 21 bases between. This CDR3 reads CSVNSGFPLRAFF. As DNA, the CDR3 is TGCAGCGTTAATTCGGGCTTCCCCTTGAGGGCTTTCTTT.

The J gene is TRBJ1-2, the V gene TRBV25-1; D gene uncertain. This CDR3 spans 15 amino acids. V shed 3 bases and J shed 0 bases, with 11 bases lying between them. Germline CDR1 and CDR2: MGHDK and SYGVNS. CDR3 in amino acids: CASSEFTATNYGYTF. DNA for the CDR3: TGTGCCAGCAGTGAGTTCACAGCTACTAACTATGGCTACACCTTC.